These T cell receptor beta chains were read from a single sample in a study of blood T cells in healthy people across ages. TCRdb analysed the 5' RACE reads with MiXCR anew, one entry per CDR3 protein. The table records some 670,000 distinct CDR3 sequences, roughly half of them present only once. The sample consisted of blood. Every receptor here comes from a woman older than 75 in good health. Both conserved end residues are part of each CDR3. The D gene is left open where the match is weak. Clone size, where shown, is once, few, many, or a class for clones that have expanded.

>TRBJ1-5|TRBV20-1|NA|many
CSARTGNQPQHF
TGCAGTGCTAGGACAGGTAATCAGCCCCAGCATTTT
>TRBJ2-2|TRBV20-1|TRBD2|NA
CSAASGGRTGELFF
TGCAGTGCTGCTAGCGGGGGAAGGACCGGGGAGCTGTTTTTT
>TRBJ2-7|TRBV9|TRBD2|many
CASSATSASYEQYF
TGTGCCAGCAGCGCAACTAGCGCTTCCTACGAGCAGTACTTC
>TRBJ2-3|TRBV7-9|TRBD2|NA
CAGSFRGGPFSADTQYF
TGTGCCGGCAGCTTCCGCGGGGGGCCCTTTAGCGCAGATACGCAGTATTTT
>TRBJ2-1|TRBV14|TRBD2|many
CASSQVLAGIGNNEQFF
TGTGCCAGCAGCCAAGTTTTAGCGGGGATAGGGAACAATGAGCAGTTCTTC
>TRBJ1-6|TRBV7-2|TRBD1|few
CASSPPGQGNSPLHF
TGTGCCAGCAGCCCCCCGGGACAGGGGAATTCACCCCTCCACTTT
>TRBJ1-5|TRBV12-3/TRBV12-4|NA|many
CASSVLKGKYSNQPQHF
TGTGCCAGCAGTGTACTCAAGGGCAAATATAGCAATCAGCCCCAGCATTTT
>TRBJ1-6|TRBV10-3|NA|many
CAISEIIGQGTNQLHF
TGTGCCATCAGTGAGATCATAGGGCAGGGGACGAACCAACTCCACTTT
>TRBJ2-1|TRBV12-3/TRBV12-4|TRBD1|NA
CASSGRTGARNEQFF
TGTGCCAGCAGTGGTCGGACAGGGGCCCGCAATGAGCAGTTCTTC
>TRBJ2-1|TRBV11-2|TRBD2|NA
CASSLVLAGGGEQFF
TGTGCCAGCAGCTTAGTTCTAGCGGGGGGAGGAGAGCAGTTCTTC
>TRBJ2-5|TRBV20-1|NA|NA
CSASSGFGETQYF
TGCAGTGCTAGTTCAGGGTTCGGAGAGACCCAGTACTTC
>TRBJ1-5|TRBV2|TRBD1|NA
CASRGTAYSNQPQHF
TGTGCCAGCAGGGGGACAGCCTATAGCAATCAGCCCCAGCATTTT
>TRBJ2-3|TRBV7-2|NA|many
CASSYHRPTDTQYF
TGTGCCAGCAGCTATCACCGGCCCACAGATACGCAGTATTTT
>TRBJ2-5|TRBV5-1|TRBD2|NA
CASSLDPGLAETQYF
TGCGCCAGCAGCTTGGATCCGGGACTAGCAGAGACCCAGTACTTC
>TRBJ1-2|TRBV12-3/TRBV12-4|TRBD1|many
CASSRGRDRAVVDYGYTF
TGTGCCAGCAGTCGCGGTCGGGACAGGGCGGTAGTGGACTATGGCTACACCTTC
>TRBJ1-6|TRBV9|TRBD1|once
CASSVGGQGANSPLHF
TGTGCCAGCAGCGTAGGAGGACAGGGGGCAAATTCACCCCTCCACTTT
>TRBJ2-5|TRBV7-2|TRBD1|NA
CASSKQGANQWETQYF
TGTGCCAGCAGCAAGCAGGGGGCGAATCAATGGGAGACCCAGTACTTC
>TRBJ2-4|TRBV3-1|NA|many
CASSQVGKNIQYF
TGTGCCAGCAGCCAAGTAGGTAAAAACATTCAGTACTTC
>TRBJ2-3|TRBV29-1|TRBD2|NA
CSADPGGSTDTQYF
TGCAGCGCCGACCCGGGGGGGAGCACAGATACGCAGTATTTT
>TRBJ1-2|TRBV24-1|NA|NA
CATSDPRGPNYGYTF
TGTGCCACCAGTGATCCCCGGGGACCTAACTATGGCTACACCTTC
>TRBJ2-1|TRBV13|NA|NA
CASSSVARRSYNEQFF
TGTGCCAGCAGCTCAGTAGCCCGAAGGTCCTACAATGAGCAGTTCTTC
>TRBJ1-5|TRBV12-3/TRBV12-4|NA|NA
CASRGEFRQPQHF
TGTGCCAGCAGGGGGGAGTTTCGGCAGCCCCAGCATTTT
>TRBJ2-7|TRBV7-2|TRBD2|NA
CANSIGTSGVYEQYF
TGTGCCAACAGCATAGGGACTAGCGGGGTTTACGAGCAGTACTTC
>TRBJ2-7|TRBV4-3|NA|NA
CASSQDGQSTYEQYF
TGCGCCAGCAGCCAAGATGGGCAGTCCACCTACGAGCAGTACTTC
>TRBJ2-7|TRBV5-1|TRBD2|NA
CASSSLSGSSYNEQYF
TGCGCCAGCAGCTCCCTTAGCGGGAGCTCCTACAATGAGCAGTACTTC
>TRBJ2-2|TRBV12-3/TRBV12-4|TRBD2|NA
CASSPGTSAGELFF
TGTGCCAGCAGTCCAGGGACTAGCGCCGGGGAGCTGTTTTTT
>TRBJ1-2|TRBV20-1|TRBD1|many
CSASGQGDTYGYTF
TGCAGTGCTAGTGGACAGGGCGACACCTATGGCTACACCTTC
>TRBJ2-7|TRBV5-1|NA|NA
CASSLGLGNYEQYF
TGCGCCAGCAGCTTGGGTCTGGGAAACTACGAGCAGTACTTC
>TRBJ1-4|TRBV12-3/TRBV12-4|NA|NA
CASSLAVFYEKLFF
TGTGCCAGCAGTTTAGCAGTTTTCTATGAAAAACTGTTTTTT
>TRBJ2-6|TRBV4-1|NA|NA
CASSQEIYTSGANVLTF
TGCGCCAGCAGCCAGGAAATCTACACCTCTGGGGCCAACGTCCTGACTTTC
>TRBJ2-5|TRBV6-6|TRBD1|many
CASSWGQGETQYF
TGTGCCAGCAGTTGGGGACAGGGAGAGACCCAGTACTTC
>TRBJ1-2|TRBV4-2|TRBD1|many
CASSQRQGNKYGYTF
TGTGCCAGCAGCCAAAGACAGGGAAACAAATATGGCTACACCTTC
>TRBJ2-5|TRBV12-3/TRBV12-4|TRBD1|NA
CASRPTGGEETQYF
TGTGCCAGCAGGCCGACAGGGGGCGAAGAAACCCAGTACTTC
>TRBJ2-3|TRBV6-5|NA|NA
CASSDLGTDTQYF
TGTGCCAGCAGTGATCTTGGCACAGATACGCAGTATTTT
>TRBJ2-4|TRBV29-1|NA|NA
CSVVIGNIQYF
TGCAGCGTTGTGATTGGAAACATTCAGTACTTC
>TRBJ2-1|TRBV11-3|NA|few
CASSQGRSSYNEQFF
TGTGCCAGCAGTCAGGGCCGTTCCTCATACAATGAGCAGTTCTTC
>TRBJ1-2|TRBV7-3|TRBD1|few
CASSPDRGRPYGYTF
TGTGCCAGCAGCCCGGACAGGGGGCGTCCCTATGGCTACACCTTC
>TRBJ2-2|TRBV3-1|NA|few
CASSQVRGLNTGELFF
TGTGCCAGCAGCCAAGTTCGCGGGTTGAACACCGGGGAGCTGTTTTTT
>TRBJ2-4|TRBV7-3|TRBD2|NA
CASSLKGPLGASGGGGNIQYF
TGTGCCAGCAGCTTAAAGGGACCCCTAGGAGCTAGCGGGGGGGGAGGAAACATTCAGTACTTC
>TRBJ1-5|TRBV27|NA|NA
CASSPTWEDQPQHF
TGTGCCAGCAGTCCCACCTGGGAGGATCAGCCCCAGCATTTT
>TRBJ2-4|TRBV9|NA|NA
CASSVGVANNEQYF
TGTGCCAGCAGCGTAGGCGTAGCGAACAATGAGCAGTACTTC
>TRBJ1-1|TRBV5-1|TRBD1|NA
CTSSIGQGGRAFF
TGCACCAGCAGCATAGGACAGGGAGGAAGGGCTTTCTTT
>TRBJ2-3|TRBV27|NA|many
CASSGANTDTQYF
TGTGCCAGCAGCGGGGCCAACACAGATACGCAGTATTTT
>TRBJ1-2|TRBV12-3/TRBV12-4|TRBD1|many
CASSRRDSLCTF
TGTGCCAGCAGTCGCCGGGACAGCTTGTGCACCTTC
>TRBJ1-2|TRBV14|NA|NA
CASSQEVGIGRLRGYTF
TGTGCCAGCAGCCAAGAAGTGGGGATAGGCCGCCTTAGGGGCTACACCTTC
>TRBJ2-7|TRBV29-1|NA|many
CSVEGASFYEQYF
TGCAGCGTTGAAGGGGCTAGCTTTTACGAGCAGTACTTC
>TRBJ2-1|TRBV7-8|NA|once
CAISPRGGDPDEQFF
TGTGCCATCAGCCCAAGGGGCGGGGACCCGGATGAGCAGTTCTTC
>TRBJ2-1|TRBV27|NA|many
CASKVRPPVSYNEQFF
TGTGCCAGCAAGGTCCGCCCTCCCGTATCCTACAATGAGCAGTTCTTC
>TRBJ2-3|TRBV12-3/TRBV12-4|NA|many
CASSLNGSTDTQYF
TGTGCCAGCAGTTTAAACGGGAGTACAGATACGCAGTATTTT
>TRBJ1-1|TRBV7-9|NA|few
CASSPRRRVNTEAFF
TGTGCCAGCAGCCCTCGGCGGAGGGTGAACACTGAAGCTTTCTTT